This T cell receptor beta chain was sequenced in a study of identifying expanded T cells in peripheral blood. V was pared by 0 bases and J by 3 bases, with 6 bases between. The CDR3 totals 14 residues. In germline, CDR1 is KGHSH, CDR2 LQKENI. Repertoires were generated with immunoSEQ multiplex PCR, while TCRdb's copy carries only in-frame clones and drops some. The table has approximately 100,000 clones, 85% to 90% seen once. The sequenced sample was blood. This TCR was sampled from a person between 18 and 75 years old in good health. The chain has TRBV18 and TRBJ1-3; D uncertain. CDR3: CASSPPGYGNTIYF. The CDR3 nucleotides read TGTGCCAGCTCACCACCAGGGTATGGAAACACCATATATTTT.